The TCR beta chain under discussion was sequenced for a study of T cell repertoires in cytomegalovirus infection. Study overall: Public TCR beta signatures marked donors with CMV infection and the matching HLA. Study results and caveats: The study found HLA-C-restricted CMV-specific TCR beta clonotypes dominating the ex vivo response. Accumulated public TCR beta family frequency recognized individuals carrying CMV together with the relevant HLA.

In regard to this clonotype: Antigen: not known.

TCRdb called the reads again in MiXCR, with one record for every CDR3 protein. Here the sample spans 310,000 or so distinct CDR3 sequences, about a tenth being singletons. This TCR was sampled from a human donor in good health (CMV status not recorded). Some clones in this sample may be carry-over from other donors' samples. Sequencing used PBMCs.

The CDR3 region is CSARGGIAPDGYTF. The CDR3 region has the DNA TGCAGTGCTAGAGGGGGTATTGCCCCAGATGGCTACACCTTC. The chain has TRBV20-1 and TRBJ1-2; D is undetermined. The V gene's germline CDR1 is DFQATT and CDR2 SNEGSKA (reference sequence). The CDR3 covers 14 residues. Deletions cut 1 base from V and 6 bases from J, with 15 bases between.